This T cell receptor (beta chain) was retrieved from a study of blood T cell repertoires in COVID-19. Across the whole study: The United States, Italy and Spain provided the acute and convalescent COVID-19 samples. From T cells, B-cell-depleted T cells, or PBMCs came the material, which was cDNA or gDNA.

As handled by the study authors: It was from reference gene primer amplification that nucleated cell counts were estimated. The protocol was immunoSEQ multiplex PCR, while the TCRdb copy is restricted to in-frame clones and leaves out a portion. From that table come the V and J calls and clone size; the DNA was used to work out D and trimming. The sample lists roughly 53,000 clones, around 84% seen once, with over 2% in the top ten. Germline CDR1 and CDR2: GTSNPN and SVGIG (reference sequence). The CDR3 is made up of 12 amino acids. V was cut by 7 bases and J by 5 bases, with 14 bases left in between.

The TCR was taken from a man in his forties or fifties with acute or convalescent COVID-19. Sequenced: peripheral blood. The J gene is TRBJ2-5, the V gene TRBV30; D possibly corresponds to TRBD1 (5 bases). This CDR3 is CALGDFGETQYF. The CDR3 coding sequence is TGTGCCTTAGGGGATTTCGGGGAGACCCAGTACTTC.